This TCR beta chain was identified in a study of T cells in Graves' hyperthyroidism and ophthalmopathy. Study-wide context: Peripheral blood was taken when the disease was first diagnosed, before any treatment began.

This clonotype was seen ten or more times. The CDR3 regions of TCR beta were amplified from RNA transcripts. The TCR CDR3 was amplified in a first-round RT-PCR using the HTBI primer set. MiXCR, run by TCRdb on the multiplex PCR reads, gives a single entry per CDR3 protein. Of around 110,000 distinct CDR3 sequences detected, around a sixth appear once; the ten largest clones hold 42%. The CDR3 runs to 13 residues. V gave up 1 base and J gave up 8 bases, with 12 bases separating them. The germline V gene has CDR1 DFQATT and CDR2 SNEGSKA (reference sequence). The chain carries TRBV20-1 and TRBJ2-1, with D perhaps matching TRBD1 (7 bases). This sequence was found in a woman in her forties or fifties with Graves' hyperthyroidism. Material: blood. In DNA form, the CDR3 reads TGCAGTGCTAGAGTTGGAGGGGGCGATGAGCAGTTCTTC. Residues: CSARVGGGDEQFF.